The 23 T cell receptor beta chains below were found in one sample sequenced in a study of blood T cell repertoires in COVID-19. Profiled with immunoSEQ multiplex PCR; TCRdb holds only in-frame clones, not every one. The sample lists about 250,000 clones; about 90% were seen once. Sample: peripheral blood. Receptors were obtained from a woman aged 60-75 years with COVID-19, enrolled during active disease.

This chain joins TRBV7-2 and TRBJ1-5, with D possibly being TRBD1 (5 bases). V was cut by 1 base and J by 2 bases, with 15 bases left in between. This CDR3 is built from 17 residues. The germline CDR1 and CDR2 sequences are SGHTA and FQGNSA. CDR3 residues: CASSLGGSGLGNQPQHF. For the CDR3, the DNA is TGTGCCAGCAGCTTAGGTGGTTCAGGGTTGGGCAATCAGCCCCAGCATTTT.

V and J are TRBV14 and TRBJ2-3; 10 bases agree with TRBD1. The germline gives CDR1 SGHDN, CDR2 FVKESK. The length of the CDR3 is 16 residues. The ends lost 4 bases at V and 1 base at J; junction bases unmatched: 5. CDR3 in amino acids: CASSPGTGARTDTQYF. For the CDR3, the DNA is TGTGCCAGCAGCCCCGGGACAGGGGCTCGCACAGATACGCAGTATTTT.

The DNA of the CDR3 is TGTGCCAGCAGACTAACAACCACACCAAACTATGGCTACACCTTC. This encodes CASRLTTTPNYGYTF. V and J are TRBV3-1 (or the pseudogene TRBV3-2) and TRBJ1-2; the D is unclear. Trimming cost V 6 bases and J 2 bases, with 16 bases left between them. The CDR3 sequence is 15 residues long. The germline V gene encodes CDR1 LGHDT and CDR2 YNNKEL (reference sequence).

The chain is built from TRBV10-3 and TRBJ2-1; 7 bases map to TRBD1. V shed 5 bases, J shed 9 bases, and the junction held 10 bases outside the gene matches. Per germline, CDR1 ENHRY and CDR2 SYGVKD. The CDR3 consists of 14 residues. This chain's CDR3 is CAISITKQGREQFF. CDR3 DNA: TGTGCCATCAGTATTACGAAACAGGGGCGTGAGCAGTTCTTC.

The chain links TRBV27 to TRBJ2-4; 12 bases map to TRBD2. Looked up from germline, CDR1 is MNHEY and CDR2 is SMNVEV (reference sequence). This CDR3 is 20 amino acids long. With V trimmed by 0 bases and J by 2 bases, 11 bases remained unmatched. The CDR3 here is CASSLSRPSGGAFPKNIQYF. CDR3 in DNA: TGTGCCAGCAGTTTATCGAGGCCTAGCGGGGGGGCCTTTCCCAAAAACATTCAGTACTTC.

This clone was seen more than once but under ten times. The chain has TRBV7-9 and TRBJ1-2, with 10 bases identical to TRBD1. Germline CDR1 reads SEHNR; CDR2 reads FQNEAQ (reference sequence). The CDR3 runs 14 residues. The junction had 4 bases not matched to a gene; V was cut back by 5 bases and J by 4 bases. The CDR3 bases are TGTGCCAGCAGCCCCGGGACAGGGGCCTATGGCTACACCTTC. This sequence encodes CASSPGTGAYGYTF. The complete variable domain, with remaining parts taken from reference TRBV7-9 and TRBJ1-2, reads DTGVSQNPRHKITKRGQNVTFRCDPISEHNRLYWYRQTLGQGPEFLTYFQNEAQLEKSRLLSDRFSAERPKGSFSTLEIQRTEQGDSAMYLCASSPGTGAYGYTFGSGTRLTVV.

V usage is TRBV3-1 (or the pseudogene TRBV3-2) and J usage is TRBJ2-1; 11 nucleotides line up with TRBD1. Germline V CDR1 and CDR2: LGHDT, YNNKEL (reference sequence). The junction had 11 bases not matched to a gene; V was cut back by 8 bases and J by 8 bases. This CDR3 region has 15 residues. The CDR3: CASQERTGGRDEQFF. For the CDR3, the DNA is TGTGCCAGCCAAGAACGGACAGGGGGCAGAGATGAGCAGTTCTTC.

The chain recombines TRBV18 with TRBJ2-7; TRBD1 might be the D (6 bases). Germline lookup yields CDR1 KGHSH and CDR2 LQKENI. The CDR3 is made up of 13 amino acids. V lost 3 bases, J lost 6 bases, and 12 bases lay in between. DNA of the CDR3: TGTGCCAGCTCACCGAAAGGACAGAGCGAGCAGTACTTC. It codes for CASSPKGQSEQYF.

This clone has more than one count but fewer than ten. The J gene is TRBJ2-7, the V gene TRBV4-2; D is undetermined. Trimming took 0 bases from V and 7 from J, leaving 4 bases between them. The CDR3 is 11 amino acids. Germline values: CDR1 LGHNA, CDR2 YNFKEQ. For the CDR3, the DNA is TGTGCCAGCAGCCAAGAGTCGGAGCAGTACTTC. It translates to CASSQESEQYF.

V is TRBV6-5 and J is TRBJ1-2, with TRBD1 matching 7 bases. Germline CDR1 reads MNHEY; CDR2 reads SVGAGI. V was pared by 2 bases and J by 7 bases, with 4 bases of the junction left unmatched. There are 13 residues in the CDR3. The CDR3: CASSYATGVGYTF. The CDR3 DNA reads as TGTGCCAGCAGTTACGCAACAGGGGTTGGCTACACCTTC.

The chain joins TRBV18 to TRBJ1-6; 9 bases are a match to TRBD1. V trimming: 3 bases; J trimming: 7 bases; junction bases outside the gene matches: 4. The length of the CDR3 is 15 residues. Germline lookup yields CDR1 KGHSH and CDR2 LQKENI. The CDR3 bases are TGTGCCAGCTCACCCGGGACAGGGAAAAATTCACCCCTCCACTTT. This encodes CASSPGTGKNSPLHF.

The rearrangement uses TRBV7-9 and TRBJ1-2; D may be TRBD1 (6 bases). V was cut by 4 bases and J by 4 bases, with 10 bases left in between. The CDR3 extends over 13 amino acids. Germline V CDR1 and CDR2: SEHNR, FQNEAQ (reference sequence). CDR3 bases: TGTGCCAGCAGCTCCCGGACAGCCTATGGCTACACCTTC. Translation: CASSSRTAYGYTF.

The gene calls are TRBV19 and TRBJ2-7; maybe TRBD1 (6 bases). The CDR3 is 14 amino acids. Between the trimmed V and J ends, which lost 4 bases and 3 bases, there was a span of 13 bases. Germline CDR1 reads LNHDA; CDR2 reads SQIVND (reference sequence). The CDR3 spells CASSTGQPIYEQYF. The CDR3 bases are TGTGCCAGTAGTACCGGACAGCCTATCTACGAGCAGTACTTC. The variable domain in full, with the rest retrieved from reference TRBV19 and TRBJ2-7, is DGGITQSPKYLFRKEGQNVTLSCEQNLNHDAMYWYRQDPGQGLRLIYYSQIVNDFQKGDIAEGYSVSREKKESFPLTVTSAQKNPTAFYLCASSTGQPIYEQYFGPGTRLTVT.

This clone was found once. The rearrangement uses TRBV6-2 or TRBV6-3 and TRBJ2-7; 9 bases are shared with TRBD1. CDR1 is MNHEY and CDR2 is SVGEGT in the germline V gene. The length of the CDR3 is 15 residues. Germline trimming cut 4 bases from V and 2 bases from J; bases unmatched to any gene: 6. This chain's CDR3 is CASSSPRDRAYEQYF. In DNA form, the CDR3 reads TGTGCCAGCAGTTCCCCGCGGGACAGGGCCTACGAGCAGTACTTC.

The V and J genes are TRBV10-3 and TRBJ2-3; 9 positions match TRBD1. CDR3 length: 12 residues. V was pared by 6 bases and J by 6 bases, with 1 base of the junction left unmatched. Looked up from germline, CDR1 is ENHRY and CDR2 is SYGVKD. In DNA, the CDR3 is TGTGCCATCAGACAGGGGGCGGATACGCAGTATTTT. Protein: CAIRQGADTQYF.

In nucleotides, the CDR3 is TGTGCCAGCATTGGACAGGGCCAAGAGACCCAGTACTTC. Translation: CASIGQGQETQYF. The chain carries TRBV19 and TRBJ2-5; TRBD1 matches at 8 bases. Germline V lookup: CDR1 LNHDA, CDR2 SQIVND (reference sequence). V dropped 9 bases and J dropped 1; count of bases not matched to a gene: 4. This CDR3 is 13 amino acids long. Using reference TRBV19 and TRBJ2-5 for the parts outside the CDR3, the full variable domain is DGGITQSPKYLFRKEGQNVTLSCEQNLNHDAMYWYRQDPGQGLRLIYYSQIVNDFQKGDIAEGYSVSREKKESFPLTVTSAQKNPTAFYLCASIGQGQETQYFGPGTRLLVL.

This clone was observed once. The rearrangement joins TRBV19 to TRBJ1-1; TRBD1 matches 8 bases. V lost 3 bases to trimming and J lost 1 base; unmatched junction nucleotides: 4. In germline, CDR1 is LNHDA, CDR2 SQIVND (reference sequence). The CDR3 totals 15 residues. CDR3 protein: CASSIGTGENTEAFF. In DNA form, the CDR3 reads TGTGCCAGTAGTATCGGGACAGGAGAGAACACTGAAGCTTTCTTT.

The V and J genes are TRBV9 and TRBJ1-2; a weak D match, TRBD1 (6 bases). The CDR3 totals 17 residues. CDR1 is SGDLS, CDR2 YYNGEE, per germline. V was pared by 0 bases and J by 2 bases, with 17 bases between. The CDR3 loop is CASSVGIGQGPNYGYTF. CDR3 nucleotide sequence: TGTGCCAGCAGCGTAGGGATTGGTCAGGGGCCGAACTATGGCTACACCTTC.

V gene TRBV5-4 combines with J gene TRBJ2-7; a weak D match, TRBD2 (6 bases). Germline lookup yields CDR1 SGHNT and CDR2 YYREEE (reference sequence). V was shortened by 1 base and J by 5 bases, with 7 bases between the two germline ends. The CDR3 sequence is 12 residues long. The CDR3 protein is CASSLWGDEQYF. As DNA, the CDR3 is TGTGCCAGCAGCTTGTGGGGGGACGAGCAGTACTTC.

This chain uses TRBV5-1 with TRBJ1-1, with TRBD1 matching 7 bases. The trim removed 7 bases at V and 0 bases at J, leaving 9 bases unmatched. Germline V gene data show CDR1 as SGHRS and CDR2 as YFSETQ. This CDR3 is 15 amino acids long. The CDR3 nucleotides read TGCGCCAGCCGAAAGGCAGGGGGACTGAACACTGAAGCTTTCTTT. Translated: CASRKAGGLNTEAFF.

The rearrangement joins TRBV18 to TRBJ1-2; a possible D gene is TRBD1 (6 bases). The V end lost 3 bases, the J end lost 7 bases, and 12 bases lay between the germline ends. Germline assignment: CDR1 KGHSH and CDR2 LQKENI. The CDR3 extends over 13 amino acids. Written as DNA, the CDR3 is TGTGCCAGCTCACCCTTACAGGGTGCTGGCTACACCTTC. As protein: CASSPLQGAGYTF.

This clone occurred once. The CDR3, as DNA: TGTGCCAGCTCACCAAGGGACAGGGCTAGCGAAGCTTTCTTT. It encodes CASSPRDRASEAFF. This chain joins TRBV18 and TRBJ1-1, with TRBD1 identical over 9 bases. The CDR3 is 14 amino acids. CDR1 KGHSH and CDR2 LQKENI come from the germline V gene. V dropped 2 bases and J dropped 8; count of bases not matched to a gene: 6.

This clone was detected a few times. The chain's CDR3 is CASSFRGFDTEAFF. In nucleotides, the CDR3 is TGCGCCAGCAGCTTTAGGGGTTTTGACACTGAAGCTTTCTTT. The J gene is TRBJ1-1, the V gene TRBV5-1, with D tentatively TRBD1 (5 bases). With 2 bases removed from V and 3 bases from J, the gap between germline ends came to 11 bases. Germline CDR1 and CDR2: SGHRS and YFSETQ. The CDR3 extends over 14 amino acids.